Described below is a single TCR beta chain sequence and its context. Its specificity is not known. The entry originates in a study of blood T cells in healthy people across ages. The sample providers were healthy Caucasian people from Russia, aged about 6 to 90. Drawing of peripheral blood yielded roughly 10 milliliters from each donor. Combining a sample-barcoded 5' primer with a J-beta primer mix, a second PCR ran for 7 to 11 cycles. Each cDNA molecule received a tag from a template-switch adaptor that had 12 random nucleotides. TCRdb re-called the 5' RACE reads with MiXCR, one entry per CDR3 protein. The profile covers around 1,600,000 distinct CDR3 sequences, with 35% to 45% appearing a single time and just over 4% taken by the ten largest. Whole-study findings and limits: Donor CMV status, an unknown factor, possibly confounded changes in expanded clonotypes.

The CDR3 is made up of 13 amino acids. The germline V and J ends were trimmed by 3 bases and 3 bases, with 9 bases remaining between them. Germline V gene data show CDR1 as KGHSH and CDR2 as LQKENI. The chain has TRBV18 and TRBJ2-7; no firm D call. The receptor's source is a woman between 18 and 29 years old in good health. Sequencing was done on a sample of blood. The CDR3 nucleotides read TGTGCCAGCTCACCCGAAGTATTCTACGAGCAGTACTTC. This codes for CASSPEVFYEQYF.